A selection of T cell receptor beta chains follows, all from one sample in a study of cytomegalovirus exposure and HLA in healthy donors. The assay was immunoSEQ multiplex PCR, and TCRdb's table has in-frame clones only and misses some. The data hold 110,000 to 150,000 clones, with about 79% observed a single time. The sample comprised PBMCs. These receptor sequences come from a male donor in good health and CMV-seronegative. CDR3s include the opening cysteine and the closing phenylalanine or tryptophan. D genes are given only for firm matches. Rows give clone size only sometimes, using once, few, many, or a class for an expanded clone.

TRBV5-6,.,TRBJ2-2,.,TGTGCCAGCAGCTTGTGGGGCTTTACCGGGGAGCTGTTTTTT,CASSLWGFTGELFF
TRBV11-2,.,TRBJ2-5,.,TGTGCCAGCAGCTTGAAGCGGAAAGAGACCCAGTACTTC,CASSLKRKETQYF
TRBV4-1,.,TRBJ2-5,.,TGCGCCAGCAGCCAAGGGGAGTCTGCGACCCAGTACTTC,CASSQGESATQYF
TRBV7-6,.,TRBJ2-3,.,TGTGCCAGCAGCCAGGGGCTAAAGGCCACAGATACGCAGTATTTT,CASSQGLKATDTQYF
TRBV5-8,.,TRBJ1-5,TRBD1,TGTGCCAGCAGCCAGACAGGGAACCATCAGCCCCAGCATTTT,CASSQTGNHQPQHF
TRBV27,.,TRBJ1-4,TRBD1,TGTGCCAGCAGTTTATCCCTGGCCACAGGGGACGAAAAACTGTTTTTT,CASSLSLATGDEKLFF
TRBV30,.,TRBJ1-5,.,TGTGCCTGCAATTGGGACAATGGCAATCAGCCCCAGCATTTT,CACNWDNGNQPQHF
TRBV5-4,.,TRBJ1-2,.,TGTGCCAGCAGCTTGGCTGGAGCCTACACCTTC,CASSLAGAYTF
TRBV7-8,.,TRBJ2-5,TRBD1,TGTGCCAGCAACGTACAGGGGGCAGTAGGAGAGACCCAGTACTTC,CASNVQGAVGETQYF
TRBV4-2,.,TRBJ2-5,.,TGTGCCAGCAGCCAAGAACTACAAGAGACCCAGTACTTC,CASSQELQETQYF
TRBV5-1,once,TRBJ1-2,TRBD1,TGCGCCAGCAGCCCCTCGACAGGGGCGGATTATGGCTACACCTTC,CASSPSTGADYGYTF
TRBV6-5,.,TRBJ2-7,TRBD2,TGTGCCAGCAGTTACTCGGGGGAGGGATCCTACGAGCAGTACTTC,CASSYSGEGSYEQYF
TRBV5-5,.,TRBJ2-7,TRBD1,TGTGCCAGCAGCTTGGGACAGGGGGCGGACGAGCAGTACTTC,CASSLGQGADEQYF
TRBV18,.,TRBJ2-1,TRBD2,TGTGCCAGCTCACCTTCGGGACTAGCGATTTACAATGAGCAGTTCTTC,CASSPSGLAIYNEQFF
TRBV7-9,.,TRBJ1-3,TRBD1,TGTGCCAGCAGCTTAGTGACAGGGGCTCGGAACACCATATATTTT,CASSLVTGARNTIYF
TRBV7-9,.,TRBJ2-1,TRBD2,TGTGCCAGCAGCAGTAGCGGGGGGGCCGCGCATGAGCAGTTCTTC,CASSSSGGAAHEQFF
TRBV5-1,.,TRBJ2-7,.,TGCGCCAGCAGCGGGGATCTACAGGGACATTACGAGCAGTACTTC,CASSGDLQGHYEQYF
TRBV29-1,once,TRBJ2-7,TRBD1,TGCAGCGTCCTATTTGACAGGGCCTACGAGCAGTACTTC,CSVLFDRAYEQYF
TRBV5-4,.,TRBJ2-7,.,TGTGCCAGCAGCTTGACAGGAAACGGGCCCTACGAGCAGTACTTC,CASSLTGNGPYEQYF
TRBV7-9,.,TRBJ2-1,.,TGTGCCAGCTCTGGTACGAGCTCCTACAATGAGCAGTTCTTC,CASSGTSSYNEQFF
TRBV7-8,few,TRBJ1-5,TRBD1,TGTGCCAGCAGCTCCGGGACAGGGTCCATATCATATAGCAATCAGCCCCAGCATTTT,CASSSGTGSISYSNQPQHF
TRBV2,.,TRBJ1-1,TRBD1,TGTGCCAGCCTGGCAGGGGGCAGTGAAGCTTTCTTT,CASLAGGSEAFF
TRBV19,.,TRBJ1-1,.,TGTGCCAGTAGCCAAGCGGTGAACACTGAAGCTTTCTTT,CASSQAVNTEAFF
TRBV10-2,.,TRBJ2-1,.,TGCGCCAGCAGTGAGCGGCGGGGAAGCTCCTACAATGAGCAGTTCTTC,CASSERRGSSYNEQFF
TRBV7-8,.,TRBJ2-1,TRBD2,TGTGCCAGCAGCGTGGGACTAGTGGTACACAATGAGCAGTTCTTC,CASSVGLVVHNEQFF
TRBV7-9,.,TRBJ1-2,.,TGTGCCAGCAGCCGAGTACAGGAGCCCTATGGCTACACCTTC,CASSRVQEPYGYTF
TRBV14,.,TRBJ2-3,TRBD2,TGTGCCAGCAGCCAAGATCGACTAGCGGGGAGAACAGATACGCAGTATTTT,CASSQDRLAGRTDTQYF
TRBV7-3,once,TRBJ2-7,TRBD2,TGTGCCAGCAGCCCCGGACTAGCGGGCTACGAGCAGTACTTC,CASSPGLAGYEQYF
TRBV30,once,TRBJ1-1,.,TGTGCCTGGAGTGTCCGGGGGGGCACTGAAGCTTTCTTT,CAWSVRGGTEAFF
TRBV30,.,TRBJ2-7,.,TGTGCTCAGGGGTCCTACGAGCAGTACTTC,CAQGSYEQYF
TRBV7-9,.,TRBJ1-4,.,TGTGCCAGCAGCGGAACTATGGGTTATGAAAAACTGTTTTTT,CASSGTMGYEKLFF
TRBV4-1,.,TRBJ1-6,.,TGCGCCAGCAGCCACCTAACAGGTGATAATTCACCCCTCCACTTT,CASSHLTGDNSPLHF
TRBV27,.,TRBJ2-7,TRBD1,TGTGCCAGCAGTCAACTGACAGGGGGCACGAGGGAGCAGTACTTC,CASSQLTGGTREQYF
TRBV9,.,TRBJ2-7,TRBD1,TGTGCCAGCAGCGCGACAGGGTACGAGCAGTACTTC,CASSATGYEQYF
TRBV5-1,.,TRBJ2-7,.,TGCGCCAGCAGCATAACAAGCGAGCAGTACTTC,CASSITSEQYF
TRBV6-1,few,TRBJ2-7,.,TGTGCCAGCAGACAACGGACAGTAAACTACGAGCAGTACTTC,CASRQRTVNYEQYF
TRBV13,.,TRBJ2-5,.,TGTGCCAGCAGAAAGACAGGAACCCCGTGGCAAGAGACCCAGTACTTC,CASRKTGTPWQETQYF
TRBV5-1,.,TRBJ2-1,TRBD2,TGCGCCAGCAGCCAGATGACTAGCGGGGGGAATGAGCAGTTCTTC,CASSQMTSGGNEQFF
TRBV6-5,.,TRBJ1-5,TRBD1,TGTGCCAGCAGTTGGGGGACAGGGGAGCAGCCCCAGCATTTT,CASSWGTGEQPQHF
TRBV7-3,.,TRBJ2-1,TRBD2,TGTGCCAGCAGCACTAGCGGCCCTTCCTACAATGAGCAGTTCTTC,CASSTSGPSYNEQFF
TRBV7-2,once,TRBJ1-6,.,TGTGCCAGCAGCTTAGGTGGGGCTAATTCACCCCTCCACTTT,CASSLGGANSPLHF
TRBV18,.,TRBJ2-7,.,TGTGCCAGCTCACCACCAGGGGTGGCCAACGAGCAGTACTTC,CASSPPGVANEQYF
TRBV5-8,few,TRBJ1-1,.,TGTGCCAGCAGCATAGCGACGGTGAACACTGAAGCTTTCTTT,CASSIATVNTEAFF
TRBV5-6,.,TRBJ1-2,TRBD1,TGTGCCCGCAGCTTTCGGACAGGGATGCTAGTCTATGGCTACACCTTC,CARSFRTGMLVYGYTF
TRBV27,.,TRBJ1-1,.,TGTGCCAGCACGGCAAGGGCGAGGGCCACTGAAGCTTTCTTT,CASTARARATEAFF
TRBV9,.,TRBJ2-3,TRBD2,TGTGCCAGCAGCGCAAGCACTAGCGTCAACACAGATACGCAGTATTTT,CASSASTSVNTDTQYF
TRBV5-1,.,TRBJ2-5,.,TGCGCCAGCAGCTTTGGAGCGGGAGAGACCCAGTACTTC,CASSFGAGETQYF
TRBV2,.,TRBJ1-1,.,TGTGCCAGCACCACTTTCCCTGAAGCTTTCTTT,CASTTFPEAFF
TRBV19,.,TRBJ2-7,TRBD2,TGTGCCAGTAGGACAAGCGGGATCTTGGTCCACGAGCAGTACTTC,CASRTSGILVHEQYF
TRBV7-9,.,TRBJ1-2,.,TGTGCCAGCAGCAACAGGGATGGCTACACCTTC,CASSNRDGYTF
TRBV6-1,.,TRBJ1-2,.,TGTGCCAGTTCACAGGGTCGGGAGGGGAGGCGCTACACCTTC,CASSQGREGRRYTF
TRBV19,.,TRBJ1-6,.,TGTGCCAGTACAGGGGCGGGAGTATCACCCCTCCACTTT,CASTGAGVSPLHF
TRBV2,.,TRBJ2-3,TRBD2,TGTGCCAGCAGAAGACTAGCGGGGGGCACAGATACGCAGTATTTT,CASRRLAGGTDTQYF
TRBV19,.,TRBJ1-4,.,TGTGCCAGTAGTACCCTCCTACCCACAACTAATGAAAAACTGTTTTTT,CASSTLLPTTNEKLFF
TRBV30,few,TRBJ2-3,TRBD2,TGTGCCTGGAGCAACGGGGGGGCCGCCGATACGCAGTATTTT,CAWSNGGAADTQYF
TRBV6-1,.,TRBJ2-7,.,TGTGCCCCCGTTCGGCACAGATCCTTTGGGGAGCAGTACTTC,CAPVRHRSFGEQYF
TRBV13,.,TRBJ2-1,TRBD2,TGTGCCAGCAGCTTTAGCGGGAGGGATAACAATGAGCAGTTCTTC,CASSFSGRDNNEQFF
TRBV9,few,TRBJ1-2,TRBD1,TGTGCCAGCAGCCCCCCGGGACAGGACGAGTATGGCTACACCTTC,CASSPPGQDEYGYTF
TRBV7-9,.,TRBJ1-2,TRBD1,TGTGCCAGCAGCCTAAACGACAGGGAATATGGCTACACCTTC,CASSLNDREYGYTF
TRBV6-6,.,TRBJ1-1,.,TGTGCCGGACGGGACTTGAACACTGAAGCTTTCTTT,CAGRDLNTEAFF